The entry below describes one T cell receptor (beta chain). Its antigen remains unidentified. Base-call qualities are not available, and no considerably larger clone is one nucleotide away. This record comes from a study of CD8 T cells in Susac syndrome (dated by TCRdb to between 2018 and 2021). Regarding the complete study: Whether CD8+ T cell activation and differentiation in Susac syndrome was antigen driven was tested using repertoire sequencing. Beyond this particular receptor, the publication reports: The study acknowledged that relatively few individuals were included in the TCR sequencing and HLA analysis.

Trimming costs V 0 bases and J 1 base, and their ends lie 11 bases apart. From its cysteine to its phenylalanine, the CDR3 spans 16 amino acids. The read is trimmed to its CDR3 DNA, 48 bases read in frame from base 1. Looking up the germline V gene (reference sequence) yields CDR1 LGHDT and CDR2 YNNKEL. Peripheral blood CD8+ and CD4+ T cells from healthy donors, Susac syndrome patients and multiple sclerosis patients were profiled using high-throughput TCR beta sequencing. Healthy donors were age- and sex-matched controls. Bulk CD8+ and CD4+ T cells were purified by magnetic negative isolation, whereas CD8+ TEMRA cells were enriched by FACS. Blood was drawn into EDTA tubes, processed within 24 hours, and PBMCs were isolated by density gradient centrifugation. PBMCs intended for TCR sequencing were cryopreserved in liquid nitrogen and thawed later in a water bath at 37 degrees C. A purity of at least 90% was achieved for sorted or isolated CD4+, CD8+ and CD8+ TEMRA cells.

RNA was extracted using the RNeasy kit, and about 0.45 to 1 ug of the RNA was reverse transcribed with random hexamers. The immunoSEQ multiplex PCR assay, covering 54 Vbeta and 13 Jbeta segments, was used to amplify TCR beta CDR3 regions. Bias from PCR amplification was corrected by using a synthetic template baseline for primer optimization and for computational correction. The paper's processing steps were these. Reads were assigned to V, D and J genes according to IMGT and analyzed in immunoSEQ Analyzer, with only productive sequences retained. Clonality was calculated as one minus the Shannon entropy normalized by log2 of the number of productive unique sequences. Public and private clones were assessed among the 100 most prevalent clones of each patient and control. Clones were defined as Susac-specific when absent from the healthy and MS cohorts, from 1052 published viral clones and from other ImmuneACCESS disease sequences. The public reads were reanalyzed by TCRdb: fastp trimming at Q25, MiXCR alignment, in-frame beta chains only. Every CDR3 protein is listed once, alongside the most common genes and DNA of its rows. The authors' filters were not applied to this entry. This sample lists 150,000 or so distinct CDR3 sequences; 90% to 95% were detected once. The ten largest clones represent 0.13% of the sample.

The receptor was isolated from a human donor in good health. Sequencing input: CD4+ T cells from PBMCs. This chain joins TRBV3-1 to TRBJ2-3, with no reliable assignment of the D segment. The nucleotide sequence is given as TGTGCCAGCAGCCAAGAACGGGTGCTAGGCACAGATACGCAGTATTTT. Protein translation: CASSQERVLGTDTQYF.